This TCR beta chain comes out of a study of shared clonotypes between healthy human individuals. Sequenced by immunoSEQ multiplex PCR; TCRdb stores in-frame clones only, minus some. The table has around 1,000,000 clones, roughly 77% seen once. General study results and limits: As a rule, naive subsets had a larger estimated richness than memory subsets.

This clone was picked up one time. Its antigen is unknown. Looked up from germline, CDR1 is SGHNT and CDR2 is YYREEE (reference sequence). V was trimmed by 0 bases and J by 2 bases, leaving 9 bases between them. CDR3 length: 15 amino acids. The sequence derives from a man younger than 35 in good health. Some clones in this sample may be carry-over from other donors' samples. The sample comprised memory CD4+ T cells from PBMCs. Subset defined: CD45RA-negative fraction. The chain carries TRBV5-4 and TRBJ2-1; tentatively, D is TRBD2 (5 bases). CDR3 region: CASSLASSTYNEQFF. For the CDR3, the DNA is TGTGCCAGCAGCTTGGCTAGCAGTACCTACAATGAGCAGTTCTTC.